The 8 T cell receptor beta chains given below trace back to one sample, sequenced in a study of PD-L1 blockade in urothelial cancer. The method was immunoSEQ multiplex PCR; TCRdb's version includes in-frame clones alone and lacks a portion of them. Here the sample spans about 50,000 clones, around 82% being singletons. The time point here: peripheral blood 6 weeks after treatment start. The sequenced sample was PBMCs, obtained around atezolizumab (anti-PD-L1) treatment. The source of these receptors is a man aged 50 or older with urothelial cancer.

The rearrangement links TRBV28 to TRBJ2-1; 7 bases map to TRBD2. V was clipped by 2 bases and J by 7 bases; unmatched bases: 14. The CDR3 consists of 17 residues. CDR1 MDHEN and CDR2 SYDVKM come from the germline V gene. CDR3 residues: CASSLGLRGAGGNEQFF. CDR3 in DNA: TGTGCCAGCAGTTTAGGGTTACGCGGGGCCGGGGGGAATGAGCAGTTCTTC. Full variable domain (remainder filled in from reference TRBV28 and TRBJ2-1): DVKVTQSSRYLVKRTGEKVFLECVQDMDHENMFWYRQDPGLGLRLIYFSYDVKMKEKGDIPEGYSVSREKKERFSLILESASTNQTSMYLCASSLGLRGAGGNEQFFGPGTRLTVL.

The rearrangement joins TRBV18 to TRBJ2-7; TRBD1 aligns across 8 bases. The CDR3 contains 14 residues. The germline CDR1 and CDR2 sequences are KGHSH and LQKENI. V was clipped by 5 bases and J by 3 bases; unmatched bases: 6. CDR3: CASSKDRDLYEQYF. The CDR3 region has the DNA TGTGCCAGCTCAAAGGACAGGGACCTCTACGAGCAGTACTTC.

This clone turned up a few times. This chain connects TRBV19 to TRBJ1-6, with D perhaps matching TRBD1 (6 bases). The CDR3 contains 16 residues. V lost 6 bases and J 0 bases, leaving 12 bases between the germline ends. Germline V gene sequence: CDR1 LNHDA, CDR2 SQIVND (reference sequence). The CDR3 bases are TGTGCCAGTAGCCTAGACAGGAGCTCCTATAATTCACCCCTCCACTTT. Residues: CASSLDRSSYNSPLHF.

The CDR3 region is CASSLVAVNSGANVLTF. CDR3 DNA: TGTGCCAGCAGCTTGGTGGCAGTCAACTCTGGGGCCAACGTCCTGACTTTC. The V gene is TRBV5-6, the J gene TRBJ2-6; D is uncertain. V was trimmed by 0 bases and J by 0 bases, leaving 10 bases between them. Germline CDR1 is SGHDT and CDR2 is YYEEEE. The CDR3 consists of 17 residues.

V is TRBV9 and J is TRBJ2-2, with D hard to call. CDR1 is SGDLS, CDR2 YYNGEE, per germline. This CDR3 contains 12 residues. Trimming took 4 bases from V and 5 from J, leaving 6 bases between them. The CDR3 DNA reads TGTGCCAGCAGCTCGCGTACCGGGGAGCTGTTTTTT. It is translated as CASSSRTGELFF. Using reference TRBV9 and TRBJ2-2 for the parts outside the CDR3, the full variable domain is DSGVTQTPKHLITATGQRVTLRCSPRSGDLSVYWYQQSLDQGLQFLIQYYNGEERAKGNILERFSAQQFPDLHSELNLSSLELGDSALYFCASSSRTGELFFGEGSRLTVL.

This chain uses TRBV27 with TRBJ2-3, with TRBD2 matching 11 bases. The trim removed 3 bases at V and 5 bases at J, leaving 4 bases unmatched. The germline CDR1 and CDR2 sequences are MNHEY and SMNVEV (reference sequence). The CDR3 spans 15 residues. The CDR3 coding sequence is TGTGCCAGCAGTTTTCTAGCGGGAGGAGGAGATACGCAGTATTTT. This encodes CASSFLAGGGDTQYF.

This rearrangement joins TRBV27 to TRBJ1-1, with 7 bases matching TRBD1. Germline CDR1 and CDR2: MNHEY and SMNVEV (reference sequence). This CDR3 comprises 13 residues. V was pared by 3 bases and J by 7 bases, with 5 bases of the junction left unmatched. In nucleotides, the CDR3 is TGTGCCAGCAGTTTGGGACAGACTCTTGAAGCTTTCTTT. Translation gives CASSLGQTLEAFF.

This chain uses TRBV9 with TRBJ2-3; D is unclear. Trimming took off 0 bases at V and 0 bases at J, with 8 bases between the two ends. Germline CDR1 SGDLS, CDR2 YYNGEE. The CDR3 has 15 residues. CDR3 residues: CASSVEATSTDTQYF. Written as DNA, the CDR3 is TGTGCCAGCAGCGTAGAGGCGACTAGCACAGATACGCAGTATTTT.